These 19 T cell receptor beta chains came from one sample sequenced in a study of shared clonotypes between healthy human individuals. Sequencing used immunoSEQ multiplex PCR; TCRdb keeps in-frame clones, though not all of them. The table lists around 2.5 million clones, approximately 94% of them singletons. The sequenced sample was naive CD4+ T cells from PBMCs. The subset: CD45RA+ positively selected. These receptors all stem from a man between 18 and 29 years old in good health. Some clones in this sample may be carry-over from other donors' samples.

In regard to this clone: The sample has other DNA sequences that encode this CDR3 too. V is TRBV29-1 and J is TRBJ1-2; 9 positions match TRBD1. The CDR3 contains 13 residues. The V segment lost 6 bases and the J segment 4 bases; nucleotides outside the gene matches: 6. Germline assignment: CDR1 SQVTM and CDR2 ANQGSEA. The DNA for the CDR3 is TGCAGCGTGGCGGGACAGGGATCCTATGGCTACACCTTC. Translating gives CSVAGQGSYGYTF.

As for this clone: The junction and the germline gene differ at one end; a read error may be behind it. The chain is built from TRBV5-4 and TRBJ2-1; TRBD2 agrees at 12 bases. The germline V gene has CDR1 SGHNT and CDR2 YYREEE (reference sequence). The CDR3 contains 15 residues. The CDR3 bases are TGTGCCAGCAGCCCGGGGACTAGCGGGCTTAGGGAGCATTTCTTC. Its translation: CASSPGTSGLREHFF.

This clone has a single count. CDR3 DNA: TGTGCCAGCAGTGTCACAGGGGGCGCGGTCTATGGCTACACCTTC. Amino acid sequence: CASSVTGGAVYGYTF. The chain joins TRBV6-5 to TRBJ1-2; 9 bases agree with TRBD1. V shed 5 bases and J 4 bases; nucleotides not matched to a gene: 8. Germline V gives CDR1 MNHEY, CDR2 SVGAGI. The CDR3 is made up of 15 amino acids.

The rearrangement joins TRBV5-6 to TRBJ1-1; D may be TRBD1 (5 bases). The germline V gene encodes CDR1 SGHDT and CDR2 YYEEEE. The length of the CDR3 is 14 residues. The germline V and J ends were trimmed by 2 bases and 5 bases, with 13 bases remaining between them. CDR3 residues: CASSLGAAGTEAFF. CDR3 bases: TGTGCCAGCAGCTTAGGGGCCGCGGGGACTGAAGCTTTCTTT.

V and J are TRBV25-1 and TRBJ1-6; 9 positions match TRBD1. Germline V CDR1 and CDR2: MGHDK, SYGVNS. This CDR3 spans 14 amino acids. V shed 5 bases and J 10 bases; nucleotides not matched to a gene: 6. The CDR3 here is CASSLTGGGSPLHF. The CDR3, as DNA: TGTGCCAGCAGTCTCACAGGGGGCGGATCACCCCTCCACTTT.

J is TRBJ2-1 and V is TRBV20-1, with D tentatively TRBD2 (6 bases). The CDR3 sequence is 11 residues long. With 3 bases removed from V and 13 bases from J, the gap between germline ends came to 13 bases. The germline gives CDR1 DFQATT, CDR2 SNEGSKA (reference sequence). For the CDR3, the DNA is TGCAGTGCTAGTAAAAGGGGAGGACAGTTCTTC. Its protein product is CSASKRGGQFF.

The chain combines TRBV28 with TRBJ2-4, with 8 bases aligning to TRBD2. Germline trimming cut 10 bases from V and 3 bases from J; bases unmatched to any gene: 8. The length of the CDR3 is 14 residues. Germline CDR1 is MDHEN and CDR2 is SYDVKM. The CDR3: CATGGGLVKNIQYF. The CDR3, as DNA: TGTGCCACCGGCGGGGGGCTTGTCAAAAACATTCAGTACTTC.

This clone appeared a single time. As DNA, the CDR3 is TGTGCCAGCAGCTTACCCGGGGGGGACACTGAAGCTTTCTTT. The encoded protein is CASSLPGGDTEAFF. This chain links TRBV11-1 with TRBJ1-1, with D perhaps matching TRBD1 (5 bases). Germline CDR1 SGHAT, CDR2 FQDESV (reference sequence). CDR3 length: 14 amino acids. Trimming removed 2 bases from V and 3 bases from J, with 10 bases in between.

On this clone: Other DNA sequences within the sample encode an identical CDR3. The J gene is TRBJ1-1, the V gene TRBV20-1; TRBD1 might be the D (5 bases). The V end lost 4 bases, the J end lost 5 bases, and 8 bases lay between the germline ends. CDR3 length: 11 residues. Germline V gives CDR1 DFQATT, CDR2 SNEGSKA (reference sequence). The DNA of the CDR3 is TGCAGTGCTACAGGGCGGACTGAAGCTTTCTTT. Protein sequence: CSATGRTEAFF.

In DNA form, the CDR3 reads TGTGCCAGCAGCCCCTTGGGGTCAGCGGGAGTAGCCGAGACCCAGTACTTC. Translated, it gives CASSPLGSAGVAETQYF. The chain links TRBV4-2 to TRBJ2-5; 8 bases fit TRBD2. Germline assignment: CDR1 LGHNA and CDR2 YNFKEQ. The CDR3 has 17 residues. The junction had 15 bases not matched to a gene; V was cut back by 4 bases and J by 5 bases.

The rearrangement uses TRBV5-1 and TRBJ2-7, with TRBD2 matching over 7 bases. The CDR3 sequence is 15 residues long. The V gene's germline CDR1 is SGHRS and CDR2 YFSETQ. Germline trimming cut 4 bases from V and 8 bases from J; bases unmatched to any gene: 15. The chain's CDR3 is CASSPASGPLFQQYF. Here the CDR3 DNA reads TGCGCCAGCAGCCCGGCTAGCGGCCCGCTCTTCCAGCAGTACTTC.

The chain combines TRBV5-5 with TRBJ1-2; TRBD1 matches 7 bases. CDR3 size: 15 residues. Germline lookup yields CDR1 SGHKS and CDR2 YYEKEE (reference sequence). The junction had 7 bases not matched to a gene; V was cut back by 5 bases and J by 0 bases. In DNA, the CDR3 is TGTGCCAGCAGTCGCTCGGGACAGTCTAACTATGGCTACACCTTC. The encoded protein is CASSRSGQSNYGYTF.

This chain joins TRBV7-9 and TRBJ2-3; 8 bases match TRBD2. Germline CDR1 SEHNR, CDR2 FQNEAQ (reference sequence). The CDR3 extends over 15 amino acids. After removal of 7 bases from V and 0 bases from J, the junction contained 6 bases not matched to a gene. The CDR3 DNA is TGTGCCAGCACCCCCGCTAGCGGGAGCACAGATACGCAGTATTTT. It translates to CASTPASGSTDTQYF.

The chain is built from TRBV27 and TRBJ2-1, with 7 bases identical to TRBD2. V trimming: 3 bases; J trimming: 4 bases; junction bases outside the gene matches: 6. Germline V lookup: CDR1 MNHEY, CDR2 SMNVEV (reference sequence). CDR3 length: 15 residues. The CDR3 DNA reads TGTGCCAGCAGTTTGGGCGGGAGTGCTTACAATGAGCAGTTCTTC. It yields the protein CASSLGGSAYNEQFF.

V and J are TRBV7-3 and TRBJ2-7; 11 bases map to TRBD2. The CDR3 is 19 residues long. The junction had 13 bases not matched to a gene; V was cut back by 2 bases and J by 1 base. Germline CDR1 is SGHTA and CDR2 is FQGTGA. The CDR3 spells CASSLSSLGLAGGSYEQYF. The CDR3 DNA is TGTGCCAGCAGCTTATCCTCTTTGGGGCTAGCGGGAGGATCCTACGAGCAGTACTTC.

The J gene is TRBJ1-2, the V gene TRBV7-3; 7 positions match TRBD1. This CDR3 comprises 16 residues. Germline V lookup: CDR1 SGHTA, CDR2 FQGTGA. With V trimmed by 5 bases and J by 6 bases, 15 bases remained unmatched. CDR3: CASSRTGARTMDGYTF. CDR3 nucleotides: TGTGCCAGCAGCCGCACAGGGGCCAGGACGATGGATGGCTACACCTTC.

The chain couples TRBV2 to TRBJ2-3, with TRBD2 identical over 12 bases. The CDR3 extends over 16 amino acids. The junction had 8 bases not matched to a gene; V was cut back by 6 bases and J by 4 bases. Germline values: CDR1 SNHLY, CDR2 FYNNEI. The CDR3 sequence is CASRGLAGRGADTQYF. In DNA, the CDR3 is TGTGCCAGCAGAGGACTAGCGGGAAGAGGGGCAGATACGCAGTATTTT.

V is TRBV25-1 and J is TRBJ1-2; D gene uncertain. The germline CDR1 and CDR2 sequences are MGHDK and SYGVNS. Trimming took off 2 bases at V and 5 bases at J, with 12 bases between the two ends. The CDR3 covers 14 residues. This CDR3 reads CASSEGHGGYGYTF. CDR3 coding DNA: TGTGCCAGCAGTGAAGGTCACGGAGGATATGGCTACACCTTC.

The chain couples TRBV27 to TRBJ1-5; no definite D call. Trimming took off 6 bases at V and 4 bases at J, with 16 bases between the two ends. The length of the CDR3 is 15 residues. The germline gives CDR1 MNHEY, CDR2 SMNVEV (reference sequence). Here the CDR3 DNA reads TGTGCCAGCAGAGCCGACCGTCACTCTAATCAGCCCCAGCATTTT. Its protein product is CASRADRHSNQPQHF.